These 31 T cell receptor beta chains share one sample of origin, sequenced in a study of early T cells in non-severe SARS-CoV-2 infection. TCRdb processed the 5' RACE reads anew with MiXCR; each CDR3 protein has one entry. Here the sample spans 25,000 to 35,000 distinct CDR3 sequences, roughly 6.6% being singletons. Sequenced sample: whole blood. The receptor source for this set is an adult who was a healthcare worker with PCR-confirmed SARS-CoV-2 infection or an uninfected control (not recorded which).

In its sample, this clonotype was seen many times. The rearrangement joins TRBV6-2 or TRBV6-3 to TRBJ2-3, with a tentative D call TRBD1 (6 bases). V lost 7 bases and J lost 1, with 24 bases in between. The CDR3 consists of 18 residues. From germline, CDR1 is MNHEY and CDR2 SVGEGT. Here the CDR3 reads CASTPFLTGLRGTDTQYF. DNA of the CDR3: TGTGCCAGCACCCCCTTTTTGACAGGCCTAAGGGGCACAGATACGCAGTATTTT.

This clonotype was seen ten or more times. CDR3 amino acids: CASSSAGTGVGNEQFF. The CDR3 coding sequence is TGTGCCAGCAGTTCGGCCGGGACAGGGGTAGGAAATGAGCAGTTCTTC. This chain uses TRBV28 with TRBJ2-1; 10 bases align to TRBD1. CDR1 MDHEN and CDR2 SYDVKM come from the germline V gene. The length of the CDR3 is 16 residues. The V segment lost 4 bases and the J segment 7 bases; nucleotides outside the gene matches: 10.

This clonotype has a count of ten or more. The gene calls are TRBV20-1 and TRBJ2-7; TRBD2 might be the D (5 bases). The ends were cut back, 1 base at V and 2 bases at J, with 21 bases in the middle. Germline V CDR1 and CDR2: DFQATT, SNEGSKA (reference sequence). This CDR3 spans 17 amino acids. The CDR3 DNA sequence: TGCAGTGCTAGAGGAGTTGAGGGCCACAGCATGACCTACGAGCAGTACTTC. Protein sequence: CSARGVEGHSMTYEQYF.

This clonotype has ten or more counts. The chain joins TRBV4-3 to TRBJ1-5; D remains unclear. The germline V and J ends were trimmed by 0 bases and 9 bases, with 18 bases remaining between them. The CDR3 sequence is 16 residues long. Germline V gene sequence: CDR1 LGHNA, CDR2 YSLEER. The CDR3 nucleotides are TGCGCCAGCAGCCAAGATCAAGACCGCCGCATGGGGCCCCAGCATTTT. Translating gives CASSQDQDRRMGPQHF.

This clonotype was seen repeatedly, ten times or more. The chain couples TRBV14 to TRBJ2-1; TRBD1 or TRBD2 may be the D gene (5 bases each). V lost 1 base and J 6 bases, leaving 16 bases between the germline ends. This CDR3 is built from 16 residues. CDR1 SGHDN and CDR2 FVKESK come from the germline V gene. The CDR3: CASSQVWGLEGNEQFF. Written as DNA, the CDR3 is TGTGCCAGCAGCCAAGTATGGGGCCTCGAGGGCAATGAGCAGTTCTTC.

This clonotype was observed many times. The chain has TRBV29-1 and TRBJ2-2; no clear D gene. The CDR3 loop spans 14 amino acids. The germline V gene encodes CDR1 SQVTM and CDR2 ANQGSEA. Trimming removed 1 base at V and 2 bases at J, with 8 bases between. The CDR3 here is CSVEAQENTGELFF. The DNA of the CDR3 is TGCAGCGTTGAAGCTCAGGAAAACACCGGGGAGCTGTTTTTT.

This clonotype was seen repeatedly, ten times or more. V gene TRBV7-2 combines with J gene TRBJ2-4; no clear D gene. V was pared by 1 base and J by 5 bases, with 3 bases between. The CDR3 has 12 amino acids. The V gene's germline CDR1 is SGHTA and CDR2 FQGNSA. Written as DNA, the CDR3 is TGTGCCAGCAGCTTAGTAGAAAACATTCAGTACTTC. This gives the protein CASSLVENIQYF.

By share, this clonotype counts as medium-sized. The chain joins TRBV20-1 to TRBJ2-1; 8 nucleotides align to TRBD1. The CDR3 has 16 amino acids. Germline values: CDR1 DFQATT, CDR2 SNEGSKA (reference sequence). V lost 3 bases, J lost 9 bases, and 16 bases stayed unmatched. The CDR3 DNA follows: TGCAGTGCTAGCCCCAGACTCGGGACAGGTCGTAGTGAGCAGTTCTTC. Its protein product is CSASPRLGTGRSEQFF.

In this sample, this clonotype turned up a few times. V usage is TRBV6-5 and J usage is TRBJ1-1; 9 nucleotides match TRBD1. Germline trimming cut 4 bases from V and 10 bases from J; bases unmatched to any gene: 4. This CDR3 region has 12 residues. Germline V gene lookup returns CDR1 MNHEY and CDR2 SVGAGI. DNA of the CDR3: TGTGCCAGCAGTTCACCGGGACAGGGAGCTTTCTTT. Translating gives CASSSPGQGAFF.

This chain joins TRBV28 and TRBJ1-5; D is uncertain. The CDR3 consists of 14 residues. Between the trimmed V and J ends, which lost 7 bases and 2 bases, there was a span of 12 bases. Germline loops: CDR1 MDHEN, CDR2 SYDVKM. DNA for the CDR3: TGTGCCAGCATTCCTCCTGGCGGCAATCAGCCCCAGCATTTT. This translates into CASIPPGGNQPQHF.

In this sample, this clonotype turned up many times. The rearrangement links TRBV29-1 to TRBJ2-1, with D uncertain. Trimming stripped 4 bases from V and 2 bases from J, with 6 bases between. The CDR3 consists of 12 residues. Germline V gene sequence: CDR1 SQVTM, CDR2 ANQGSEA. The CDR3 nucleotides read TGCAGCGTTGGCCCGGCCTACAATGAGCAGTTCTTC. It specifies CSVGPAYNEQFF.

This clonotype was picked up a small number of times. This chain joins TRBV12-3 or TRBV12-4 and TRBJ1-2, with D perhaps TRBD1 (6 bases). This CDR3 spans 13 amino acids. V lost 10 bases, J lost 7 bases, and 19 bases lay in between. CDR3 coding DNA: TGTGCCACCTCTTTAACAGGGCGCAGTGGCTACACCTTC. This gives the protein CATSLTGRSGYTF.

This clonotype occurred a few times. Its ends do not fully match the called genes, so a read error is possible. The V gene is TRBV20-1, the J gene TRBJ2-2; the match to TRBD2 covers 10 bases. The CDR3 covers 15 residues. Per germline, CDR1 DFQATT and CDR2 SNEGSKA (reference sequence). The CDR3 DNA sequence: TGCAGCGCTACTTCAGCGGGAGGGGAAACCGGGGAGCTGTTTTTT. Residues: CSATSAGGETGELFF.

This clonotype was detected many times. J is TRBJ2-1 and V is TRBV7-9, with 9 bases aligning to TRBD1. Germline CDR1 is SEHNR and CDR2 is FQNEAQ (reference sequence). The CDR3 sequence is 15 residues long. V shed 1 base and J 3 bases; nucleotides not matched to a gene: 1. The CDR3 DNA follows: TGTGCCAGCAGCTTAGGGGGACAGGGCTACAATGAGCAGTTCTTC. Its translation: CASSLGGQGYNEQFF.

This sequence joins TRBV18 and TRBJ1-6; perhaps TRBD1 as D (5 bases). V shed 6 bases and J shed 5 bases, with 8 bases lying between them. CDR1 KGHSH and CDR2 LQKENI come from the germline V gene. This CDR3 has 13 amino acids. The CDR3 DNA follows: TGTGCCAGCTCCAGGGAGAATAATTCACCCCTCCACTTT. Translated, it gives CASSRENNSPLHF.

The chain joins TRBV27 to TRBJ2-7; TRBD1 matches at 9 bases. Germline loops: CDR1 MNHEY, CDR2 SMNVEV (reference sequence). The CDR3 runs to 14 residues. V shed 6 bases, J shed 6 bases, and the junction held 9 bases outside the gene matches. CDR3 residues: CASRTGTGYREQYF. The CDR3 DNA sequence: TGTGCCAGCAGGACCGGGACAGGGTATCGCGAGCAGTACTTC.

This clonotype was observed many times. The rearrangement links TRBV29-1 to TRBJ2-1; D is perhaps TRBD1 or TRBD2 (5 bases each). The CDR3 totals 15 residues. The germline V gene encodes CDR1 SQVTM and CDR2 ANQGSEA. V dropped 5 bases and J dropped 0 bases, with 14 bases sitting between them. This CDR3 is CSVNERDHSYNEQFF. As DNA, the CDR3 is TGCAGCGTTAACGAGAGGGACCACTCCTACAATGAGCAGTTCTTC.

This clonotype was counted at least ten times. The chain joins TRBV4-3 to TRBJ2-7, with 9 bases identical to TRBD1. The CDR3 is 16 amino acids. Germline V gene lookup returns CDR1 LGHNA and CDR2 YSLEER. V dropped 3 bases and J dropped 0; count of bases not matched to a gene: 6. As DNA, the CDR3 is TGCGCCAGCAGCCAGGCGGCGACAGGGGGCTCCTACGAGCAGTACTTC. Its translation: CASSQAATGGSYEQYF.

Many counts were recorded for this clonotype. V gene TRBV10-1 combines with J gene TRBJ1-5, with D uncertain. The CDR3 sequence is 12 residues long. Trimming pared 3 bases from V and 5 bases from J, leaving 5 bases between. The germline V gene has CDR1 WNHNN and CDR2 SYGVQD (reference sequence). The CDR3 nucleotides are TGCGCCAGCAGTGATGGGTATCAGCCCCAGCATTTT. The encoded protein is CASSDGYQPQHF.

This chain connects TRBV29-1 to TRBJ2-5; no reliable D call. This CDR3 spans 13 amino acids. Germline V gives CDR1 SQVTM, CDR2 ANQGSEA. Trimming cost V 3 bases and J 5 bases, with 13 bases left between them. CDR3 coding DNA: TGCAGCGTTGAGAGACTCTCCGCGGAGACCCAGTACTTC. Its protein product is CSVERLSAETQYF. The entire variable domain, with the rest obtained from reference TRBV29-1 and TRBJ2-5, is as follows: SAVISQKPSRDICQRGTSLTIQCQVDSQVTMMFWYRQQPGQSLTLIATANQGSEATYESGFVIDKFPISRPNLTFSTLTVSNMSPEDSSIYLCSVERLSAETQYFGPGTRLLVL.

This clonotype has ten or more counts. The genes are TRBV6-5 and TRBJ1-1; D is uncertain. The CDR3 totals 13 residues. Between the trimmed V and J ends, which lost 6 bases and 4 bases, there was a span of 12 bases. Per germline, CDR1 MNHEY and CDR2 SVGAGI. The CDR3 bases are TGTGCCAGCAGCCCGACCCCCCCCACTGAAGCTTTCTTT. Protein product: CASSPTPPTEAFF.

This clonotype is labeled as medium-sized. The V call is TRBV7-9, the J call TRBJ2-5; tentative D call: TRBD2 (5 bases). From germline, CDR1 is SEHNR and CDR2 FQNEAQ (reference sequence). Trimming left V 3 bases short and J 4 bases short, with 9 bases between. The CDR3 spans 13 residues. The chain's CDR3 is CASSFGGGETQYF. The CDR3 coding sequence is TGTGCCAGCAGCTTCGGAGGAGGAGAGACCCAGTACTTC.

V gene TRBV7-2 combines with J gene TRBJ2-3; 10 bases map to TRBD2. Germline CDR1 is SGHTA and CDR2 is FQGNSA. Germline trimming cut 4 bases from V and 2 bases from J; bases unmatched to any gene: 3. The CDR3 loop spans 15 amino acids. For the CDR3, the DNA is TGTGCCAGCAGCTGGACTAGCGGCTACACAGATACGCAGTATTTT. Translating it yields CASSWTSGYTDTQYF.

V is TRBV7-9 and J is TRBJ1-4; tentative D call: TRBD1 (6 bases). Trimming removed 5 bases from V and 13 bases from J, with 17 bases in between. CDR3 length: 13 amino acids. From germline, CDR1 is SEHNR and CDR2 FQNEAQ (reference sequence). This chain's CDR3 is CASSPRGGDGLFF. In nucleotides, the CDR3 is TGTGCCAGCAGCCCAAGGGGGGGCGACGGACTGTTTTTT.

This clonotype was picked up many times. The chain recombines TRBV27 with TRBJ2-1; a weak D match, TRBD2 (6 bases). V gave up 5 bases and J gave up 7 bases, with 24 bases separating them. The CDR3 runs 17 residues. Germline CDR1 MNHEY, CDR2 SMNVEV (reference sequence). The CDR3 spells CASSPGLNLPRGNEQFF. CDR3 DNA: TGTGCCAGCAGTCCAGGACTAAACCTTCCACGGGGGAATGAGCAGTTCTTC.

The CDR3 DNA reads as TGTGCCAGCAGCCCTGGGACTAGTGCGGATACGCAGTATTTT. Translation: CASSPGTSADTQYF. V usage is TRBV5-4 and J usage is TRBJ2-3; 8 bases line up with TRBD2. CDR1 is SGHNT, CDR2 YYREEE, per germline (reference sequence). V shed 4 bases and J 6 bases; nucleotides not matched to a gene: 7. CDR3 length: 14 residues.

This clonotype was recorded many times. J is TRBJ2-4 and V is TRBV12-3 or TRBV12-4; D is possibly TRBD1 or TRBD2 (6 bases each). Trimming removed 3 bases at V and 5 bases at J, with 14 bases between. The CDR3 contains 15 residues. The chain's CDR3 is CASSFYGGTENIQYF. The CDR3 DNA reads TGTGCCAGCAGTTTTTACGGGGGCACCGAAAACATTCAGTACTTC.

In its sample, this clonotype was seen many times. This chain joins TRBV20-1 and TRBJ2-7; the D call may be TRBD1 or TRBD2 (6 bases each). CDR3 length: 17 amino acids. Germline V lookup: CDR1 DFQATT, CDR2 SNEGSKA (reference sequence). V was pared by 0 bases and J by 7 bases, with 25 bases between. The CDR3 loop is CSARDRVGGRGSGEQYF. Written as DNA, the CDR3 is TGCAGTGCTAGAGATCGAGTCGGGGGCAGGGGATCGGGAGAGCAGTACTTC.

This clonotype is deemed medium-sized. The V and J genes are TRBV7-6 and TRBJ2-1; D possibly matches TRBD1 or TRBD2 (6 bases each). The length of the CDR3 is 15 residues. Germline CDR1 reads SGHVS; CDR2 reads FNYEAQ. V was pared by 1 base and J by 6 bases, with 13 bases between. The DNA for the CDR3 is TGTGCCAGCAGCTTAGGGAGGGGGATAGGCAATGAGCAGTTCTTC. This sequence encodes CASSLGRGIGNEQFF.

The rearrangement uses TRBV5-1 and TRBJ2-5; maybe TRBD2 (6 bases). Germline values: CDR1 SGHRS, CDR2 YFSETQ. Trimming pared 4 bases from V and 3 bases from J, leaving 13 bases between. This CDR3 has 14 residues. The DNA of the CDR3 is TGCGCCAGCAGCCCCGGGACTCTTAAAGAGACCCAGTACTTC. It encodes CASSPGTLKETQYF.

The chain uses TRBV7-8 and TRBJ2-7; no clear D gene. From germline, CDR1 is SGHVS and CDR2 FQNEAQ. The V gene lost 4 bases and the J gene lost 2 bases, with 15 bases spanning the gap. The length of the CDR3 is 15 residues. The CDR3 protein is CASSSRRPLTYEQYF. In DNA, the CDR3 is TGTGCCAGCAGCTCCCGGCGCCCCCTAACCTACGAGCAGTACTTC.